This T cell receptor (beta chain) was sequenced during a study of T-cell reconstitution after alpha-beta-depleted transplantation in children. Study results and limitations: By about two months after transplant, alpha-beta T cells reportedly arose from several hundred graft clones that had expanded.

Researchers prepared the TCRbeta library using unique molecular identifiers, the study reports. TCRdb re-called the PCR reads through MiXCR, storing one row per CDR3 protein. Of roughly 98,000 distinct CDR3 sequences in the sample, roughly a sixth were seen once. Note on this clonotype: Its antigen remains unknown. The junction differs from germline at one of its ends, possibly a read error.

Here the sequenced sample was PBMCs, mostly from graft donor cells, taken 180 days after TCRalphabeta/CD19-depleted stem cell transplant. This clonotype was sampled from a male patient aged 2-15 years who had a stem cell transplant for acute lymphoblastic leukemia, so the T cells may come from the graft donor.

This chain's CDR3 is CASTYRGNTGELFF. DNA of the CDR3: TGTGCCAGCACTTACAGGGGGAACACCGGGGAGCTGTTTTTT. The chain uses TRBV6-5 and TRBJ2-2; 7 bases are shared with TRBD1. The germline V gene encodes CDR1 MNHEY and CDR2 SVGAGI. The length of the CDR3 is 14 residues.